This entry features one TCR beta chain sequence. This clone was found once. Its target antigen remains unknown. No clone much larger than this one lies a single base away; base qualities are absent. The data stem from a study of blood T cell repertoires in COVID-19 (dated by TCRdb to between 2020 and 2021). About the investigation overall: The collaborator samples originated in the United States, Italy and Spain and spanned the acute and convalescent phases of COVID-19. The samples were drawn from two sources: the first 160 participants of the ongoing ImmuneRACE study, and fewer than 1,500 subjects contributed by 6 global collaborators. A de-identified subject ID, COVID-19 status, age in years and sex were almost always included in the sample metadata. HLA class I and class II types, where available, came from metadata supplied by the sample provider rather than from assay-based typing. The material from the prospective study consisted of cDNA or gDNA derived from T cells, B-cell-depleted T cells, or PBMCs. Subjects who had been exposed to COVID-19, were actively infected with it, or had recovered from it provided the deeply sampled blood TCRbeta repertoires that made up the dataset. The repertoires were made available in a free public database intended to serve as a resource for research on the immune response to SARS-CoV-2. General findings and caveats noted by the study authors: Clinical and demographic metadata were provided uncurated, with the amount varying by source and participant.

Enrolling through a virtual design, the prospective study's participants ranged in age from roughly 18 to 89 years and lived across roughly 23 United States geographic areas. In the prospective study, cohorts were assigned on the basis of participant-reported clinical history obtained from a screening survey and a study questionnaire. For ImmuneRACE Cohort 3, a participant was defined as recovered based on two consecutive negative NP/OP PCR tests, clearance by a healthcare professional, or resolution of symptoms. In the prospective study, mobile phlebotomists collected whole blood, serum and a nasopharyngeal or oropharyngeal swab from each participant. Participants in the prospective study had the option to provide additional blood draws and questionnaires over an approximately two-month period. Blood samples from the prospective study were shipped frozen or at room temperature prior to DNA extraction.

The CDR3 goes from the cysteine to the phenylalanine over 13 residues. Solely the CDR3 DNA is kept, with 39 bases framed from the first base. As encoded in the germline V gene, CDR1 is MDHEN while CDR2 is SYDVKM. Relative to germline, V is missing 6 bases and J is missing 4 bases, with 2 bases of the junction outside any gene match. TCRbeta CDR3 regions were amplified from genomic DNA by means of the immunoSEQ Assay, a bias-controlled multiplex PCR. Regarding the original processing steps: The number of nucleated cells in each sample was estimated from the amplification of reference gene primers within the assay. To quantify the absolute abundance of each unique TCRbeta CDR3 rearrangement, sequence reads were collapsed and filtered. For each sample, productive Simpson clonality was calculated as the square root of Simpson's diversity index over productive rearrangements. TCRdb retrieved this table from immuneACCESS and kept in-frame rearrangements only. Not all clones are present; in checked studies, unresolved V genes account for under half, and no reason is known for the remainder. V, J and clone size reflect that table, while D and trimming were determined from the DNA. A total of 310,000 or so clones appear in this sample, around 89% of them only once. The ten largest clones take up 9.5% of the sample.

The sequence was collected from a middle-aged woman who had recovered from COVID-19. The chain is made from TRBV28 and TRBJ1-1, with TRBD1 identical over 10 junction bases. The sequenced sample was PBMCs or T cells enriched from blood (not recorded which). The CDR3 loop reads CASRTGGFTEAFF. Read as DNA, the sequence is TGTGCCAGCAGGACAGGGGGCTTCACTGAAGCTTTCTTT.